The present entry profiles one T cell receptor (beta chain) with its context. This entry belongs to a study of Graves' ophthalmopathy and Graves' hyperthyroidism. On the study more broadly: Where ophthalmopathy was absent within 18 months of follow-up, hyperthyroidism was stable.

TCR beta CDR3 amplification used RNA transcripts. Investigators did first-round RT-PCR with HTBI primers, then second-round multiplex PCR. TCRdb re-called the multiplex PCR reads with MiXCR, one entry per CDR3 protein. Of some 1.1 million distinct CDR3 sequences listed, 35% to 45% are singletons. Germline lookup yields CDR1 MNHEY and CDR2 SMNVEV (reference sequence). The length of the CDR3 is 13 residues. V lost 5 bases and J 3 bases, leaving 10 bases between the germline ends. The sequenced sample consisted of peripheral blood or thyroid tissue (not recorded which). This chain links TRBV27 with TRBJ1-2; no clear D. The sequence came from an adult man with Graves' hyperthyroidism. The CDR3 spells CASSPSAYYGYTF. DNA of the CDR3: TGTGCCAGCAGTCCATCGGCCTACTATGGCTACACCTTC.